The next 14 T cell receptor beta chains were all read from a single sample in a study of blood T cells in healthy people across ages. For the second PCR, which ran for about 7 to 11 cycles, a sample-barcoded 5' primer and a J-beta primer mix were used. TCRdb itself ran the 5' RACE reads through MiXCR, one entry per CDR3 protein. Among about 810,000 distinct CDR3 sequences listed, approximately 35% were seen once. Sequencing used blood. The receptor set was obtained from a man aged 18 to 29 in good health.

The sample holds a few counts of this clonotype. The chain couples TRBV6-2 or TRBV6-3 to TRBJ2-7, with D perhaps TRBD2 (5 bases). With 5 bases removed from V and 2 bases from J, the gap between germline ends came to 16 bases. The CDR3 is 15 residues long. Germline CDR1 MNHEY, CDR2 SVGEGT. The CDR3 region is CASSRQGSVTYEQYF. The CDR3 nucleotides are TGTGCCAGCAGTCGCCAAGGTAGCGTGACCTACGAGCAGTACTTC.

This clonotype has a count of ten or more. This rearrangement joins TRBV10-3 to TRBJ2-5, with 10 bases that match TRBD1. CDR3 length equals 15 residues. CDR1 is ENHRY, CDR2 SYGVKD, per germline. V shed 6 bases, J shed 5 bases, and the junction held 9 bases outside the gene matches. CDR3 nucleotides: TGTGCCATCAGCCTCCGGGACAGGGGTTTGGAGACCCAGTACTTC. This gives the protein CAISLRDRGLETQYF.

This clonotype was counted at least ten times. The chain couples TRBV9 to TRBJ2-7, with D unclear. The germline V and J ends were trimmed by 10 bases and 2 bases, with 7 bases remaining between them. CDR1 and CDR2 from the germline V gene are SGDLS and YYNGEE. The CDR3 is 10 residues long. CDR3 residues: CAPKTYEQYF. CDR3 in DNA: TGTGCCCCAAAGACCTACGAGCAGTACTTC.

This clonotype was detected a few times. The rearrangement links TRBV20-1 to TRBJ1-2, with D possibly matching TRBD1 (5 bases). This CDR3 has 14 amino acids. Germline CDR1 reads DFQATT; CDR2 reads SNEGSKA (reference sequence). Between the trimmed V and J ends, which lost 0 bases and 4 bases, there was a span of 12 bases. CDR3 nucleotide sequence: TGCAGTGCTAGAGATTGTCAGGGATCCTATGGCTACACCTTC. Protein product: CSARDCQGSYGYTF.

Turning to this clonotype: A read error may be the cause here, since a much bigger clone is one base away. This chain uses TRBV5-6 with TRBJ2-7; the match to TRBD1 covers 7 bases. The CDR3 length is 13 residues. Germline assignment: CDR1 SGHDT and CDR2 YYEEEE. The CDR3 nucleotides read TGTGCCGGCAGCTGGGGGACAGACTACGAGCAGTACTTC. Protein: CAGSWGTDYEQYF.

This clonotype was observed at least ten times. This chain links TRBV4-1 with TRBJ1-2; a weak D match, TRBD1 (5 bases). The CDR3 runs 17 residues. Trimming cost V 1 base and J 3 bases, with 18 bases left between them. Germline lookup yields CDR1 MGHRA and CDR2 YSYEKL. This CDR3 reads CASSQVDSSIGDYGYTF. The DNA for the CDR3 is TGCGCCAGCAGCCAAGTTGACAGCTCTATAGGGGACTATGGCTACACCTTC.

V usage is TRBV5-4 and J usage is TRBJ2-2; D is uncertain. Germline V gene lookup returns CDR1 SGHNT and CDR2 YYREEE (reference sequence). The CDR3 is 15 amino acids. Trimming removed 2 bases at V and 4 bases at J, with 12 bases between. CDR3 residues: CASSFSQESTGELFF. For the CDR3, the DNA is TGTGCCAGCAGCTTTAGCCAGGAGAGCACCGGGGAGCTGTTTTTT.

This sequence joins TRBV6-5 and TRBJ2-5; a possible D gene is TRBD1 (5 bases). The CDR3 is 13 amino acids. The germline gives CDR1 MNHEY, CDR2 SVGAGI. V was clipped by 5 bases and J by 3 bases, with 10 bases between them. The CDR3 loop reads CASSPQVEETQYF. CDR3 in DNA: TGTGCCAGCAGTCCACAGGTAGAAGAGACCCAGTACTTC.

Comment on this clonotype: One base away lies a much larger clone, so this may be a sequencing read error. The chain carries TRBV5-6 and TRBJ2-3, with D possibly being TRBD2 (6 bases). The germline gives CDR1 SGHDT, CDR2 YYEEEE. This CDR3 contains 13 residues. In DNA, the CDR3 is TGTGCCTGCAGTGGCGGGGTAACAGATACGCAGTATTTT. This encodes CACSGGVTDTQYF.

In its sample, this clonotype was seen a few times. The V gene is TRBV5-1, the J gene TRBJ2-4, with 9 bases identical to TRBD1. CDR3 length: 15 amino acids. The junction had 8 bases not matched to a gene; V was cut back by 4 bases and J by 6 bases. Germline V gene data show CDR1 as SGHRS and CDR2 as YFSETQ. CDR3 loop: CASSQRTGETNIQYF. In nucleotides, the CDR3 is TGCGCCAGCAGCCAACGGACAGGGGAAACAAACATTCAGTACTTC.

The V and J genes are TRBV12-3 or TRBV12-4 and TRBJ2-5; 8 bases fit TRBD2. The CDR3 extends over 13 amino acids. Unmatched junction bases numbered 9, after V lost 4 bases and J lost 11 bases. DNA of the CDR3: TGTGCCAGCAGTTGGCGGGGGGCGGATGAGCAGTACTTC. Protein sequence: CASSWRGADEQYF.

The V and J genes are TRBV4-2 and TRBJ2-1; the D is unclear. Germline lookup yields CDR1 LGHNA and CDR2 YNFKEQ. This CDR3 contains 14 residues. V gave up 1 base and J gave up 9 bases, with 13 bases separating them. CDR3 nucleotide sequence: TGTGCCAGCAGCCAAGGCCCCGGTGGGCCTGAGCAGTTCTTC. Its translation is CASSQGPGGPEQFF.

The genes are TRBV4-1 and TRBJ2-2; unclear D gene. The germline CDR1 and CDR2 sequences are MGHRA and YSYEKL. The CDR3 length is 13 residues. With 6 bases removed from V and 2 bases from J, the gap between germline ends came to 7 bases. For the CDR3, the DNA is TGCGCCAGCAGGCACTTAAACACCGGGGAGCTGTTTTTT. It codes for CASRHLNTGELFF.

The genes are TRBV20-1 and TRBJ1-2; TRBD1 might be the D (5 bases). The germline CDR1 and CDR2 sequences are DFQATT and SNEGSKA (reference sequence). Trimming shortened V by 0 bases and J by 4 bases, and 24 bases separated the two germline ends. The CDR3 consists of 18 residues. CDR3 sequence (DNA): TGCAGTGCTAGAGAACTCCCGGGACCGCAAGAATGGGGCTATGGCTACACCTTC. Protein: CSARELPGPQEWGYGYTF.